These 15 T cell receptor beta chains were sequenced from one sample in a study of lymphopenia after photon versus proton radiotherapy. Libraries were prepared by immunoSEQ multiplex PCR; TCRdb keeps only in-frame clonotypes and omits some of them. This table has fewer than 70,000 clones, about nine tenths appearing once. Here the sequenced sample was peripheral blood, taken from a patient treated with proton-based radiotherapy. Receptor source: a man older than 75 with esophageal cancer.

V and J are TRBV5-6 and TRBJ2-7; D possibly matches TRBD1 or TRBD2 (5 bases each). The length of the CDR3 is 13 residues. Germline values: CDR1 SGHDT, CDR2 YYEEEE. With 3 bases removed from V and 6 bases from J, the gap between germline ends came to 13 bases. The CDR3 reads CASSWGRPGEQYF. CDR3 in DNA: TGTGCCAGCAGCTGGGGACGACCCGGCGAGCAGTACTTC.

V usage is TRBV7-2 and J usage is TRBJ2-3; D is tentatively TRBD1 or TRBD2 (5 bases each). V lost 2 bases, J lost 9 bases, and 15 bases lay in between. From germline, CDR1 is SGHTA and CDR2 FQGNSA. The CDR3 is 14 residues long. CDR3 residues: CASSLSLGVGTQYF. In DNA, the CDR3 is TGTGCCAGCAGCTTATCACTAGGGGTGGGAACGCAGTATTTT.

The count of this clone is one. This chain links TRBV7-2 with TRBJ2-7; D unclear. Germline V gene data show CDR1 as SGHTA and CDR2 as FQGNSA. The CDR3 consists of 12 residues. V gave up 5 bases and J gave up 0 bases, with 5 bases separating them. The DNA of the CDR3 is TGTGCCAGCAGCCCCTCCTCCTACGAGCAGTACTTC. It codes for CASSPSSYEQYF.

The chain links TRBV19 to TRBJ1-1; D call uncertain. CDR1 LNHDA and CDR2 SQIVND come from the germline V gene (reference sequence). This CDR3 spans 14 amino acids. V was cut by 7 bases and J by 6 bases, with 18 bases left in between. The CDR3 protein is CASNSLNQKAEAFF. CDR3 in DNA: TGTGCCAGTAACAGTCTAAATCAGAAGGCTGAAGCTTTCTTT.

The chain joins TRBV7-9 to TRBJ2-7, with TRBD2 identical over 13 bases. V was pared by 4 bases and J by 4 bases, with 4 bases of the junction left unmatched. This CDR3 contains 15 residues. The germline V gene has CDR1 SEHNR and CDR2 FQNEAQ (reference sequence). CDR3: CASSSGLAGLYEQYF. Here the CDR3 DNA reads TGTGCCAGCAGCTCGGGACTAGCGGGGTTATACGAGCAGTACTTC.

The chain is built from TRBV5-5 and TRBJ1-2; a possible D gene is TRBD1 (6 bases). CDR3 length: 15 residues. The ends were cut back, 3 bases at V and 8 bases at J, with 20 bases in the middle. Per germline, CDR1 SGHKS and CDR2 YYEKEE (reference sequence). CDR3 loop: CASSSTGLLGQGYTF. The CDR3 DNA reads TGTGCCAGCAGCTCAACAGGGCTGTTAGGTCAGGGCTACACCTTC.

Only one count was recorded for this clone. The V call is TRBV2, the J call TRBJ1-1; D unclear. Trimming cost V 0 bases and J 9 bases, with 11 bases left between them. Germline V gives CDR1 SNHLY, CDR2 FYNNEI. The CDR3 sequence is 13 residues long. The CDR3 loop reads CASSEAGKIQAFF. The CDR3 DNA reads as TGTGCCAGCAGTGAAGCCGGAAAGATCCAAGCTTTCTTT.

This clone has a single count. V gene TRBV6-5 combines with J gene TRBJ1-6; D is ambiguous. The CDR3 is 16 amino acids. In germline, CDR1 is MNHEY, CDR2 SVGAGI. V shed 4 bases and J shed 8 bases, with 18 bases lying between them. CDR3 amino acids: CASSSSPGTGDSPLHF. Written as DNA, the CDR3 is TGTGCCAGCAGTTCCTCTCCGGGCACCGGAGATTCACCCCTCCACTTT.

This rearrangement joins TRBV19 to TRBJ1-3, with 11 bases fitting TRBD1. Germline CDR1 is LNHDA and CDR2 is SQIVND (reference sequence). The junction had 5 bases not matched to a gene; V was cut back by 4 bases and J by 0 bases. The CDR3 sequence is 17 residues long. Here the CDR3 reads CASSKGQGVSSGNTIYF. The CDR3 DNA reads TGTGCCAGTAGTAAGGGACAGGGGGTGAGCTCTGGAAACACCATATATTTT.

This clone has a single count. The chain uses TRBV7-8 and TRBJ1-2; D gene unclear. The CDR3 contains 14 residues. Per germline, CDR1 SGHVS and CDR2 FQNEAQ. V lost 6 bases, J lost 2 bases, and 13 bases lay in between. The CDR3 sequence: CASRSRNLNYGYTF. The DNA for the CDR3 is TGTGCCAGCAGGTCACGGAATCTGAACTATGGCTACACCTTC.

This rearrangement joins TRBV5-1 to TRBJ1-5; D might be TRBD1 (6 bases). CDR1 is SGHRS, CDR2 YFSETQ, per germline. Trimming pared 3 bases from V and 0 bases from J, leaving 10 bases between. The CDR3 runs to 15 residues. This CDR3 reads CASSSGQNSNQPQHF. The CDR3 DNA reads TGCGCCAGCAGCTCCGGACAGAATAGCAATCAGCCCCAGCATTTT.

This chain uses TRBV5-1 with TRBJ2-6; D is undetermined. V lost 1 base and J 0 bases, leaving 8 bases between the germline ends. There are 16 residues in the CDR3. The germline V gene encodes CDR1 SGHRS and CDR2 YFSETQ. The CDR3 protein is CASSLFQVSGANVLTF. The CDR3 DNA reads as TGCGCCAGCAGCTTGTTCCAGGTCTCTGGGGCCAACGTCCTGACTTTC.

The chain joins TRBV10-2 to TRBJ2-7, with 7 bases fitting TRBD2. Germline CDR1 WSHSY, CDR2 SAAADI. The CDR3 has 15 amino acids. Unmatched junction bases numbered 5, after V lost 0 bases and J lost 3 bases. CDR3 sequence reads: CASSESGGSIYEQYF. The CDR3 DNA reads TGCGCCAGCAGTGAGTCCGGCGGGAGTATCTACGAGCAGTACTTC.

V gene TRBV7-8 combines with J gene TRBJ2-7, with D perhaps TRBD2 (5 bases). This CDR3 comprises 14 residues. Deletions cut 5 bases from V and 1 base from J, with 12 bases between. Germline lookup yields CDR1 SGHVS and CDR2 FQNEAQ. CDR3 amino acids: CASSQTGESYEQYF. CDR3 bases: TGTGCCAGCAGCCAAACCGGGGAATCCTACGAGCAGTACTTC.

V usage is TRBV10-1 and J usage is TRBJ2-1; D is uncertain. CDR3 length equals 14 residues. Germline V gene data show CDR1 as WNHNN and CDR2 as SYGVQD (reference sequence). V lost 0 bases and J 4 bases, leaving 7 bases between the germline ends. CDR3 sequence (DNA): TGCGCCAGCAGTGAGTCGAGTAGTTACAATGAGCAGTTCTTC. Translated, it gives CASSESSSYNEQFF.